These 25 T cell receptor beta chains came from one sample sequenced in a study of beta chain features in type 1 diabetes. The isolated RNA, all of it, was reverse transcribed, so expressed TCRB transcripts were what got sequenced. Method: immunoSEQ multiplex PCR; TCRdb's copy keeps in-frame clones and lacks some. The sample lists 45,000 to 60,000 clones, roughly 47% occurring once. Antigens for these TCRs are unknown. Study conclusions and caveats: Shorter TCRB CDR3s, moderately but significantly so, were found in Type 1 diabetes patients in all four CD4+ subsets.

Sequenced sample: stem cell memory CD4+ T cells from blood. Receptor source: a man aged 25 to 45 with type 1 diabetes.

The rearrangement joins TRBV30 to TRBJ1-1, with D maybe TRBD1 (6 bases). The length of the CDR3 is 14 residues. Trimming removed 0 bases at V and 4 bases at J, with 12 bases between. In germline, CDR1 is GTSNPN, CDR2 SVGIG (reference sequence). For the CDR3, the DNA is TGTGCCTGGAGTGTCTGGGGGCTTGGCACTGAAGCTTTCTTT. This codes for CAWSVWGLGTEAFF.

V is TRBV7-3 and J is TRBJ1-4, with D tentatively TRBD1 (5 bases). Trimming stripped 5 bases from V and 8 bases from J, with 18 bases between. The CDR3 consists of 15 residues. Germline assignment: CDR1 SGHTA and CDR2 FQGTGA. CDR3 sequence reads: CASSPGTLEGEKLFF. In DNA form, the CDR3 reads TGTGCCAGCAGCCCTGGGACTCTTGAAGGGGAAAAACTGTTTTTT.

This clone has more than one count but fewer than ten. The chain combines TRBV28 with TRBJ2-1, with 8 nucleotides matching TRBD2. This CDR3 spans 15 amino acids. V shed 3 bases and J 4 bases; nucleotides not matched to a gene: 5. The V gene's germline CDR1 is MDHEN and CDR2 SYDVKM. Written as DNA, the CDR3 is TGTGCCAGCAGTTTCAGCGGGAGTAGTTACAATGAGCAGTTCTTC. This encodes CASSFSGSSYNEQFF.

The sample holds a few counts of this clone. V usage is TRBV10-3 and J usage is TRBJ1-5; 9 nucleotides line up with TRBD1. This CDR3 contains 14 residues. Looked up from germline, CDR1 is ENHRY and CDR2 is SYGVKD. V lost 4 bases and J lost 5; bases outside the gene matches: 3. CDR3: CAISGQGEYQPQHF. The CDR3 nucleotides read TGTGCCATCAGTGGACAGGGGGAATATCAGCCCCAGCATTTT.

This clone was observed a handful of times. This rearrangement joins TRBV29-1 to TRBJ2-3; the match to TRBD1 covers 8 bases. The CDR3 length is 15 residues. Germline trimming cut 3 bases from V and 3 bases from J; bases unmatched to any gene: 8. The germline gives CDR1 SQVTM, CDR2 ANQGSEA. CDR3: CSVDGAGGRTDTQYF. The CDR3 DNA reads as TGCAGCGTTGATGGGGCAGGGGGCAGAACAGATACGCAGTATTTT.

In its sample, this clone was seen a few times. V gene TRBV30 combines with J gene TRBJ2-1, with no clear D. The CDR3 sequence is 13 residues long. V lost 1 base to trimming and J lost 3 bases, with 7 bases between them. Germline V CDR1 and CDR2: GTSNPN, SVGIG (reference sequence). The CDR3 DNA reads TGTGCCTGGAGTGGAGGAGTCTACAATGAGCAGTTCTTC. This encodes CAWSGGVYNEQFF.

A few counts support this clone. The rearrangement uses TRBV30 and TRBJ2-2; possibly TRBD2 for D (5 bases). Germline V lookup: CDR1 GTSNPN, CDR2 SVGIG (reference sequence). The CDR3 totals 13 residues. V dropped 0 bases and J dropped 7 bases, with 9 bases sitting between them. This CDR3 is CAWSVSRDGELFF. Here the CDR3 DNA reads TGTGCCTGGAGTGTATCACGGGACGGGGAGCTGTTTTTT.

J is TRBJ2-5 and V is TRBV28; TRBD2 is a possible D gene (5 bases). This CDR3 region has 12 residues. Germline values: CDR1 MDHEN, CDR2 SYDVKM. Trimming removed 10 bases at V and 3 bases at J, with 12 bases between. The DNA for the CDR3 is TGTGCCATAGGACGGGGAGAAGAGACCCAGTACTTC. Translated, it gives CAIGRGEETQYF.

The table lists this clone with a few counts. This chain joins TRBV28 and TRBJ2-1; tentative D call: TRBD1 (5 bases). The germline V gene has CDR1 MDHEN and CDR2 SYDVKM. The CDR3 is 12 residues long. Trimming shortened V by 2 bases and J by 9 bases, and 8 bases separated the two germline ends. CDR3 DNA: TGTGCCAGCAGTTTACAGGGTGTTGAGCAGTTCTTC. Its protein product is CASSLQGVEQFF.

This clone has just a few counts. J is TRBJ2-1 and V is TRBV15; 7 bases line up with TRBD2. Germline trimming cut 8 bases from V and 8 bases from J; bases unmatched to any gene: 15. This CDR3 region has 15 residues. Germline CDR1 is LNHNV and CDR2 is YYDKDF (reference sequence). The CDR3 loop is CATGPGTKAFDEQFF. DNA of the CDR3: TGTGCCACCGGGCCCGGGACTAAAGCCTTTGATGAGCAGTTCTTC.

V gene TRBV7-2 combines with J gene TRBJ2-7; D possibly corresponds to TRBD2 (6 bases). CDR1 is SGHTA, CDR2 FQGNSA, per germline. Trimming pared 1 base from V and 2 bases from J, leaving 9 bases between. The CDR3 consists of 14 residues. CDR3 protein: CASSLVAGPYEQYF. CDR3 DNA sequence: TGTGCCAGCAGCTTAGTCGCGGGGCCCTACGAGCAGTACTTC. Combining the CDR3 with reference TRBV7-2 and TRBJ2-7 gives the whole variable domain GAGVSQSPSNKVTEKGKDVELRCDPISGHTALYWYRQSLGQGLEFLIYFQGNSAPDKSGLPSDRFSAERTGGSVSTLTIQRTQQEDSAVYLCASSLVAGPYEQYFGPGTRLTVT.

V usage is TRBV4-2 and J usage is TRBJ1-1, with 7 bases fitting TRBD1. CDR1 is LGHNA and CDR2 is YNFKEQ in the germline V gene. The V gene end was trimmed by 1 base and the J gene end by 1 base; junction bases not matched to a gene: 6. CDR3 size: 16 residues. CDR3 in amino acids: CASSQVGGRKNTEAFF. CDR3 nucleotide sequence: TGTGCCAGCAGCCAAGTAGGGGGCCGTAAGAACACTGAAGCTTTCTTT.

This CDR3 is CASSEARVTYGYTF. In nucleotides, the CDR3 is TGTGCCAGCAGTGAAGCCCGGGTGACCTATGGCTACACCTTC. The V call is TRBV2, the J call TRBJ1-2; no reliable D call. The germline CDR1 and CDR2 sequences are SNHLY and FYNNEI. This CDR3 region has 14 residues. V was clipped by 0 bases and J by 4 bases, with 9 bases between them.

This clone was counted only a few times. J is TRBJ2-6 and V is TRBV2; D not certain. The CDR3 runs 15 residues. Germline values: CDR1 SNHLY, CDR2 FYNNEI. Trimming removed 7 bases from V and 0 bases from J, with 10 bases in between. The CDR3 bases are TGTGCCAGCAAGCCTAGAGGCTCTGGGGCCAACGTCCTGACTTTC. This sequence encodes CASKPRGSGANVLTF.

The rearrangement joins TRBV2 to TRBJ2-7; 9 bases agree with TRBD1. Germline loops: CDR1 SNHLY, CDR2 FYNNEI. This CDR3 has 16 residues. With 5 bases clipped from V and 3 bases from J, the junction kept 11 bases outside the gene matches. In DNA form, the CDR3 reads TGTGCCAGCAGTTTGCAGCCGGGACAGGGAAACTACGAGCAGTACTTC. Translating gives CASSLQPGQGNYEQYF.

The CDR3 sequence is CATHRANQPQHF. For the CDR3, the DNA is TGTGCCACCCACAGGGCCAATCAGCCCCAGCATTTT. V gene TRBV6-1 combines with J gene TRBJ1-5; D may be TRBD1 (6 bases). V was shortened by 10 bases and J by 3 bases, with 10 bases between the two germline ends. Germline V CDR1 and CDR2: MNHNS, SASEGT. The CDR3 contains 12 residues.

In DNA, the CDR3 is TGCGCCAGCAGCCAAGGGCGTGGGACAGGGTTTACCTACGAGCAGTACTTC. Translation gives CASSQGRGTGFTYEQYF. The chain employs TRBV4-3 and TRBJ2-7; 9 bases agree with TRBD1. From germline, CDR1 is LGHNA and CDR2 YSLEER. Trimming took 1 base from V and 2 from J; bases not matched to a gene: 9. The CDR3 runs 17 residues.

Only a few counts were recorded for this clone. This chain connects TRBV13 to TRBJ1-2; possibly TRBD1 for D (6 bases). Germline assignment: CDR1 PRHDT and CDR2 FYEKMQ (reference sequence). V lost 3 bases to trimming and J lost 5 bases, with 10 bases between them. This CDR3 spans 13 amino acids. CDR3 in DNA: TGTGCCAGCAGCTTTGGAACAGGGTATGGCTACACCTTC. The encoded protein is CASSFGTGYGYTF.

The V and J genes are TRBV5-1 and TRBJ2-1, with 8 bases fitting TRBD2. The V gene's germline CDR1 is SGHRS and CDR2 YFSETQ. The CDR3 has 15 residues. V trimming: 9 bases; J trimming: 0 bases; junction bases outside the gene matches: 8. The DNA of the CDR3 is TGCGCCACCCAAAAAACTAGCGGCTCCTACAATGAGCAGTTCTTC. Protein product: CATQKTSGSYNEQFF.

V and J are TRBV19 and TRBJ2-2, with D uncertain. V gave up 1 base and J gave up 8 bases, with 5 bases separating them. Germline V gene lookup returns CDR1 LNHDA and CDR2 SQIVND (reference sequence). This CDR3 contains 12 residues. The CDR3: CASSIVRGELFF. In nucleotides, the CDR3 is TGTGCCAGTAGTATAGTGAGGGGGGAGCTGTTTTTT.

A word on this clone: The sample contains more than one DNA sequence encoding this CDR3. The V call is TRBV7-2, the J call TRBJ2-1; D unresolved. CDR3 length: 11 amino acids. The germline V and J ends were trimmed by 5 bases and 4 bases, with 3 bases remaining between them. From germline, CDR1 is SGHTA and CDR2 FQGNSA. CDR3 residues: CASSPYNEQFF. The DNA of the CDR3 is TGTGCCAGCAGCCCATACAATGAGCAGTTCTTC.

The rearrangement links TRBV10-3 to TRBJ2-4; 8 nucleotides align to TRBD2. V shed 10 bases, J shed 6 bases, and the junction held 5 bases outside the gene matches. The CDR3 spans 12 residues. CDR1 is ENHRY, CDR2 SYGVKD, per germline. The CDR3, as DNA: TGTGCCACCACTCGGGGGGGAAACATTCAGTACTTC. This codes for CATTRGGNIQYF.

The genes are TRBV6-1 and TRBJ1-4; 8 nucleotides align to TRBD1. V gave up 4 bases and J gave up 7 bases; unmatched junction bases: 8. This CDR3 has 15 residues. Germline lookup yields CDR1 MNHNS and CDR2 SASEGT. The CDR3 nucleotides read TGTGCCAGCAGTGCAGGACAGGGAAGAGGTGAAAAACTGTTTTTT. It codes for CASSAGQGRGEKLFF.

This clone came up a few times. This chain links TRBV30 with TRBJ2-7; 8 bases agree with TRBD1. The CDR3 spans 13 residues. After removal of 4 bases from V and 5 bases from J, the junction contained 7 bases not matched to a gene. Germline CDR1 and CDR2: GTSNPN and SVGIG (reference sequence). CDR3 protein: CAWTTGGSHEQYF. CDR3 DNA: TGTGCCTGGACCACAGGGGGTAGCCACGAGCAGTACTTC.

This clone was seen once. The chain joins TRBV7-3 to TRBJ2-1; TRBD2 agrees at 7 bases. V lost 0 bases, J lost 0 bases, and 5 bases stayed unmatched. This CDR3 comprises 17 residues. Germline CDR1 is SGHTA and CDR2 is FQGTGA. The CDR3 loop reads CASSLTAPSGSYNEQFF. The CDR3 coding sequence is TGTGCCAGCAGCTTAACGGCCCCTAGCGGCTCCTACAATGAGCAGTTCTTC.